A single sample is the source of the 17 T cell receptor beta chains below, sequenced in a study of OX40 agonist ivuxolimab in advanced cancers. Sequencing used immunoSEQ multiplex PCR; TCRdb keeps in-frame clones, though not all of them. The repertoire has around 77,000 clones, roughly 80% of them found once; the top ten carry approximately 5%. The sample here was CD4+ or CD8+ T cells sorted from blood, taken in a trial of the OX40 agonist ivuxolimab. These receptor sequences come from an adult with an advanced solid tumor such as melanoma, head and neck, liver or kidney cancer.

This sequence joins TRBV5-1 and TRBJ1-5; D gene ambiguous. V lost 1 base and J 1 base, leaving 12 bases between the germline ends. The CDR3 consists of 16 residues. Germline lookup yields CDR1 SGHRS and CDR2 YFSETQ. CDR3 region: CASSLWGIESNQPQHF. The CDR3 DNA reads as TGCGCCAGCAGCTTGTGGGGAATCGAGAGCAATCAGCCCCAGCATTTT.

V gene TRBV7-2 combines with J gene TRBJ1-3, with a weak D call TRBD1 (5 bases). Germline V lookup: CDR1 SGHTA, CDR2 FQGNSA. There are 13 residues in the CDR3. V was shortened by 6 bases and J by 8 bases, with 14 bases between the two germline ends. The CDR3 sequence: CASRRGRSDTIYF. In DNA, the CDR3 is TGTGCCAGCAGACGGGGGAGGTCGGACACCATATATTTT.

The J gene is TRBJ2-1, the V gene TRBV9; 8 bases line up with TRBD2. CDR3 size: 16 residues. The junction had 10 bases not matched to a gene; V was cut back by 4 bases and J by 4 bases. Looked up from germline, CDR1 is SGDLS and CDR2 is YYNGEE. CDR3 sequence: CASSPREAGGYNEQFF. CDR3 sequence (DNA): TGTGCCAGCAGCCCCCGGGAGGCGGGGGGTTACAATGAGCAGTTCTTC.

J is TRBJ1-6 and V is TRBV30; D unclear. The CDR3 sequence is 15 residues long. V gave up 0 bases and J gave up 5 bases, with 11 bases separating them. CDR1 and CDR2 from the germline V gene are GTSNPN and SVGIG (reference sequence). DNA for the CDR3: TGTGCCTGGAGTGTCCCACAAGGGAATAATTCACCCCTCCACTTT. Protein: CAWSVPQGNNSPLHF. The complete variable domain, with remaining parts taken from reference TRBV30 and TRBJ1-6, reads SQTIHQWPATLVQPVGSPLSLECTVEGTSNPNLYWYRQAAGRGLQLLFYSVGIGQISSEVPQNLSASRPQDRQFILSSKKLLLSDSGFYLCAWSVPQGNNSPLHFGNGTRLTVT.

This clone turned up a few times. The CDR3 reads CASSLGPAYEQYF. CDR3 bases: TGTGCCAGCAGTTTGGGCCCTGCGTACGAGCAGTACTTC. The chain links TRBV27 to TRBJ2-7, with D hard to call. The CDR3 is 13 residues long. V was clipped by 3 bases and J by 4 bases, with 10 bases between them. Germline V gene sequence: CDR1 MNHEY, CDR2 SMNVEV (reference sequence).

The rearrangement joins TRBV18 to TRBJ1-2; D may be TRBD1 (6 bases). The CDR3 length is 13 residues. With 2 bases removed from V and 6 bases from J, the gap between germline ends came to 10 bases. Germline V gives CDR1 KGHSH, CDR2 LQKENI. CDR3 amino acids: CASSPGGANGYTF. The DNA of the CDR3 is TGTGCCAGCTCACCAGGGGGGGCAAATGGCTACACCTTC.

This clone showed up just once. The CDR3 sequence is CASRYRGQANTEAFF. CDR3 in DNA: TGTGCCAGCAGGTACCGGGGACAGGCGAACACTGAAGCTTTCTTT. The V call is TRBV28, the J call TRBJ1-1, with 8 bases lining up with TRBD1. The CDR3 is 15 amino acids. Trimming cost V 6 bases and J 1 base; bases outside gene matches: 7. Per the germline V gene, CDR1 is MDHEN and CDR2 is SYDVKM.

This clone is medium-sized. The J gene is TRBJ1-1, the V gene TRBV12-5; no clear D. The germline V gene encodes CDR1 LGHNT and CDR2 FRNRAP. The CDR3 totals 13 residues. Trimming took off 5 bases at V and 3 bases at J, with 10 bases between the two ends. The chain's CDR3 is CASGTAQDTEAFF. The CDR3 DNA sequence: TGTGCTAGTGGTACCGCCCAGGACACTGAAGCTTTCTTT.

This sequence joins TRBV18 and TRBJ1-2; no clear D gene. The CDR3 length is 15 residues. Per the germline V gene, CDR1 is KGHSH and CDR2 is LQKENI. The V end lost 6 bases, the J end lost 7 bases, and 21 bases lay between the germline ends. DNA of the CDR3: TGTGCCAGCTCTCCCCGGGTACGGGCGGGTTCTGGCTACACCTTC. Its translation: CASSPRVRAGSGYTF.

In regard to this clone: This may come from a read error, since a much larger clone is one base off. The CDR3: CASSSRAMGGEAFF. CDR3 DNA sequence: TGTGCCAGCAGCTCGAGGGCTATGGGGGGTGAAGCTTTCTTT. The chain uses TRBV5-4 and TRBJ1-1; weak D call: TRBD1 (5 bases). V dropped 3 bases and J dropped 7 bases, with 16 bases sitting between them. CDR1 SGHNT and CDR2 YYREEE come from the germline V gene (reference sequence). This CDR3 has 14 amino acids. Using reference TRBV5-4 and TRBJ1-1 for the parts outside the CDR3, the full variable domain is ETGVTQSPTHLIKTRGQQVTLRCSSQSGHNTVSWYQQALGQGPQFIFQYYREEENGRGNFPPRFSGLQFPNYSSELNVNALELDDSALYLCASSSRAMGGEAFFGQGTRLTVV.

The V gene is TRBV25-1, the J gene TRBJ2-7; 11 bases line up with TRBD2. Germline values: CDR1 MGHDK, CDR2 SYGVNS. The CDR3 loop spans 16 amino acids. V lost 3 bases and J lost 2; bases outside the gene matches: 6. CDR3 nucleotides: TGTGCCAGCAGTGATACTAGCGGGAGTTCCCCCTACGAGCAGTACTTC. Its protein is CASSDTSGSSPYEQYF.

The chain links TRBV19 to TRBJ1-5; possibly TRBD1 for D (5 bases). V was cut by 5 bases and J by 7 bases, with 18 bases left in between. CDR1 LNHDA and CDR2 SQIVND come from the germline V gene (reference sequence). This CDR3 comprises 15 residues. CDR3 region: CASSPGTVGVQPQHF. The CDR3 DNA is TGTGCCAGTAGTCCCGGGACGGTGGGGGTCCAGCCCCAGCATTTT.

This clone was detected a few times. This chain links TRBV7-2 with TRBJ2-6; D uncertain. CDR1 and CDR2 (germline): SGHTA, FQGNSA. The germline V and J ends were trimmed by 2 bases and 0 bases, with 5 bases remaining between them. The CDR3 spans 15 residues. This CDR3 reads CASSLLGSGANVLTF. The CDR3 coding sequence is TGTGCCAGCAGCTTACTGGGCTCTGGGGCCAACGTCCTGACTTTC.

The chain employs TRBV10-1 and TRBJ1-1, with a weak D call TRBD1 (5 bases). In germline, CDR1 is WNHNN, CDR2 SYGVQD (reference sequence). This CDR3 is built from 15 residues. Trimming took off 4 bases at V and 5 bases at J, with 17 bases between the two ends. The DNA of the CDR3 is TGCGCCAGCAGTGTGGAGGGGAGTGGAACTACTGAAGCTTTCTTT. Protein: CASSVEGSGTTEAFF.

This clone was observed a single time. In DNA, the CDR3 is TGTGCCTGGACAGGGAGGCGGGGTGGCTACACCTTC. Translating it yields CAWTGRRGGYTF. This chain joins TRBV30 and TRBJ1-2; TRBD1 might be the D (5 bases). Germline V gene data show CDR1 as GTSNPN and CDR2 as SVGIG (reference sequence). Trimming shortened V by 4 bases and J by 7 bases, and 13 bases separated the two germline ends. CDR3 length: 12 residues.

The CDR3 loop is CASSLGTGVWDTQYF. The CDR3 nucleotides read TGTGCCAGCAGCCTCGGGACAGGGGTGTGGGATACGCAGTATTTT. The chain combines TRBV28 with TRBJ2-3; 10 bases map to TRBD1. The CDR3 is made up of 15 amino acids. Trimming cost V 6 bases and J 6 bases; bases outside gene matches: 9. Germline CDR1 reads MDHEN; CDR2 reads SYDVKM.

The chain has TRBV7-9 and TRBJ2-3, with D possibly being TRBD2 (6 bases). The V gene lost 5 bases and the J gene lost 3 bases, with 12 bases spanning the gap. CDR3 size: 14 residues. The germline V gene has CDR1 SEHNR and CDR2 FQNEAQ (reference sequence). The CDR3 DNA reads TGTGCCAGCAGCAAATCGACTAGTACAGATACGCAGTATTTT. It codes for CASSKSTSTDTQYF.